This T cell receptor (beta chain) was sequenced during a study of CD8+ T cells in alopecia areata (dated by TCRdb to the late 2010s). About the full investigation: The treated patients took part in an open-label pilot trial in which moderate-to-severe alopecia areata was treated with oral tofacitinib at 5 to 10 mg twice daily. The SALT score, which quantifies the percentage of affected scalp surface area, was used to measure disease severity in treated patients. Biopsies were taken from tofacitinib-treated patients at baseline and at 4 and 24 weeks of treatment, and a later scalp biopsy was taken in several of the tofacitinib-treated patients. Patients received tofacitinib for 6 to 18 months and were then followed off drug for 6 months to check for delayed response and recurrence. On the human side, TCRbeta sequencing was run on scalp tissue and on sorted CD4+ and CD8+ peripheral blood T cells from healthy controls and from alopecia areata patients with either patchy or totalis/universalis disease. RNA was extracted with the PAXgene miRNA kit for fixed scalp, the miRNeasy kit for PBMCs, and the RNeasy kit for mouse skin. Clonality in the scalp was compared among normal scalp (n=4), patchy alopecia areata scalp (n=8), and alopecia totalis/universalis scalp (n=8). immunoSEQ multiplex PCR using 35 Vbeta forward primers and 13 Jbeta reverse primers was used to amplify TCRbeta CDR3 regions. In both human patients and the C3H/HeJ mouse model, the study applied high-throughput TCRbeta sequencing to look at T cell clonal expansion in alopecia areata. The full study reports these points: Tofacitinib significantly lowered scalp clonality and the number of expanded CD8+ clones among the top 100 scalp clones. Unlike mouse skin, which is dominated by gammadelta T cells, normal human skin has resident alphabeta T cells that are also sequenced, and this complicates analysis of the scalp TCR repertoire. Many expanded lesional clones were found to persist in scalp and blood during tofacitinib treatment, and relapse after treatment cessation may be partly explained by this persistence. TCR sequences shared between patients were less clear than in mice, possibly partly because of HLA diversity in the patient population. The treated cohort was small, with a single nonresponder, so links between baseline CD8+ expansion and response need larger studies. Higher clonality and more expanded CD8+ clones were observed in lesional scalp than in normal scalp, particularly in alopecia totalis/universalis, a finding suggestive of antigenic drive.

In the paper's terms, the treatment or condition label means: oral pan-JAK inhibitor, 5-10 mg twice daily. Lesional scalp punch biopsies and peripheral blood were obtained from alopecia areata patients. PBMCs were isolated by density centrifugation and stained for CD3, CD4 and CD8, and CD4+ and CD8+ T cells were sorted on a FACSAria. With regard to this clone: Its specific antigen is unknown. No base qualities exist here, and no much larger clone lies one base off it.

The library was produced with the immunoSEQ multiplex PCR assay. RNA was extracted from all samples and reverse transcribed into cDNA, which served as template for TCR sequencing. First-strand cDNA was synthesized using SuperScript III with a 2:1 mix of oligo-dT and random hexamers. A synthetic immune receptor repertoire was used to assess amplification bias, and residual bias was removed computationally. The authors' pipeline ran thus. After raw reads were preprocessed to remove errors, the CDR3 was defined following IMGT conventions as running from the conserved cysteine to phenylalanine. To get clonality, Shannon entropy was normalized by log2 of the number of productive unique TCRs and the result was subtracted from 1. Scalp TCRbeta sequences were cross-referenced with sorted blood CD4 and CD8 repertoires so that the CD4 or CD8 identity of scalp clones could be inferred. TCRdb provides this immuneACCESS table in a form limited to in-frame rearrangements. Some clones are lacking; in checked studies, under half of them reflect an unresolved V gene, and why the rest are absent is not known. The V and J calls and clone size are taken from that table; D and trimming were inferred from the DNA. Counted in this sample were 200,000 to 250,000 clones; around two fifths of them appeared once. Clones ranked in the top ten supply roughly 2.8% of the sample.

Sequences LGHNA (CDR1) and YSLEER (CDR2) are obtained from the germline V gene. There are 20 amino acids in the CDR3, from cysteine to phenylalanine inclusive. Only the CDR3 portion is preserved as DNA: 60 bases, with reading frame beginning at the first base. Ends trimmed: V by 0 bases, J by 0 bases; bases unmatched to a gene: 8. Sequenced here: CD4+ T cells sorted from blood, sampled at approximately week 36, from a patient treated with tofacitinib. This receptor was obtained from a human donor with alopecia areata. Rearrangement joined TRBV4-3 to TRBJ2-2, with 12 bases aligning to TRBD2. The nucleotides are TGCGCCAGCAGCCAAGATTCGAGGACTAGCGGGATCGCGAACACCGGGGAGCTGTTTTTT. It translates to CASSQDSRTSGIANTGELFF.